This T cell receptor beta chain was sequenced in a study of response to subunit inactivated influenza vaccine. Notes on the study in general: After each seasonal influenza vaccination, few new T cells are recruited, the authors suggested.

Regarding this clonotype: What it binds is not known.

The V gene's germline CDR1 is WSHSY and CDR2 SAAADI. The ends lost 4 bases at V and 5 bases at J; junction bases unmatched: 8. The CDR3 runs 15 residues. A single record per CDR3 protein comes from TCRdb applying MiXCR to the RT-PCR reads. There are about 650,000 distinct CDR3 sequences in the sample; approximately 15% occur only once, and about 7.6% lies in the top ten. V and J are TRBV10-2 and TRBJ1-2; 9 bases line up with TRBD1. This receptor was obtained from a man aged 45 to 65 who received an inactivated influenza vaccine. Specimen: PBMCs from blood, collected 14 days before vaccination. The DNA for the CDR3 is TGCGCCAGCAGTGTCTCGGGACAGGGAGCATATGGCTACACCTTC. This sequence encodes CASSVSGQGAYGYTF.